Included here is one T cell receptor beta chain sequence, with context. Reverse transcription used roughly 0.5 to 1 ug RNA and random hexamers. A single record per CDR3 protein comes from TCRdb applying MiXCR to the immunoSEQ multiplex PCR reads. The sample shows roughly 170,000 distinct CDR3 sequences, 80% to 95% of them seen only once. The source of the sample is a study of CD8 T cells in Susac syndrome. There are 14 residues in the CDR3. Germline V CDR1 and CDR2: MNHEY, SMNVEV (reference sequence). Trimming removed 3 bases from V and 6 bases from J, with 9 bases in between. The chain carries TRBV27 and TRBJ1-6; D call uncertain. Input material: CD4+ T cells from PBMCs. The TCR sequence derives from a human donor with multiple sclerosis. In DNA, the CDR3 is TGTGCCAGCAGTTTGCAAGGGATTAATTCACCCCTCCACTTT. Translated, it gives CASSLQGINSPLHF.